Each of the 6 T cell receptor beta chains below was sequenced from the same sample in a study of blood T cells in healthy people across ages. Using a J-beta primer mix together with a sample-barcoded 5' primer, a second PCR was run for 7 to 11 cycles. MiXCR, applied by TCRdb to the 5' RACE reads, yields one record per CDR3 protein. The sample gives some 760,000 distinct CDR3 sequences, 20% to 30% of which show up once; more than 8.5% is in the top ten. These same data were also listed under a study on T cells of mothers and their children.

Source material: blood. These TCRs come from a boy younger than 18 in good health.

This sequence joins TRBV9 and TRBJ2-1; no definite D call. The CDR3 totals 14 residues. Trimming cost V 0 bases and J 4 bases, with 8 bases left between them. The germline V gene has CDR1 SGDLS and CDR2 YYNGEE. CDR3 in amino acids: CASSVADHYNEQFF. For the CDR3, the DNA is TGTGCCAGCAGCGTAGCTGACCATTACAATGAGCAGTTCTTC.

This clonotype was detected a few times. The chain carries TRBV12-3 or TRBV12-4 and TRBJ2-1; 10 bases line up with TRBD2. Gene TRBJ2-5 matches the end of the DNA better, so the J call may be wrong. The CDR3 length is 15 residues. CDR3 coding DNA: TGTGCCAGCAGTCTCCTAGCGGGGGAGCAAGAGACCCAGTACTTC. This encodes CASSLLAGEQETQYF.

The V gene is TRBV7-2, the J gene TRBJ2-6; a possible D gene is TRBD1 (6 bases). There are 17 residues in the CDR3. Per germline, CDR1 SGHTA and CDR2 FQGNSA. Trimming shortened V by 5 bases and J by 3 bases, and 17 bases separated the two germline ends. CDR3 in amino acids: CASSGRGRGLGANVLTF. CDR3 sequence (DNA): TGTGCCAGCAGCGGGAGAGGCAGGGGTCTTGGGGCCAACGTCCTGACTTTC.

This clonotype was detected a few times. This CDR3 is CASSPGTSYGYTF. DNA for the CDR3: TGCGCCAGCAGCCCGGGGACCTCTTATGGCTACACCTTC. The genes are TRBV5-1 and TRBJ1-2; tentatively, D is TRBD1 (5 bases). Trimming removed 4 bases at V and 5 bases at J, with 12 bases between. The CDR3 sequence is 13 residues long. CDR1 SGHRS and CDR2 YFSETQ come from the germline V gene.

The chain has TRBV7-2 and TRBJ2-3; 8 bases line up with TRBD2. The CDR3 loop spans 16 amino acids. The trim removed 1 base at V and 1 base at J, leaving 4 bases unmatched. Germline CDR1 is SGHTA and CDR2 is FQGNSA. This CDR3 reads CASSLVPAGGTDTQYF. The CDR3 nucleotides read TGTGCCAGCAGCTTAGTCCCAGCGGGGGGCACAGATACGCAGTATTTT.

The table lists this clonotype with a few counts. CDR3 in DNA: TGTGCCAGCACTCCAGTGGGAAAAGAGACCCAGTACTTC. Its translation is CASTPVGKETQYF. The chain links TRBV25-1 to TRBJ2-5; D ambiguous. Trimming removed 7 bases at V and 3 bases at J, with 12 bases between. The CDR3 runs to 13 residues. Per the germline V gene, CDR1 is MGHDK and CDR2 is SYGVNS.